These 8 T cell receptor beta chains came from one sample sequenced in a study of cytomegalovirus exposure and HLA in healthy donors. The PCR was carried out with 60 Vbeta primers and 13 Jbeta primers. Here immunoSEQ multiplex PCR was the method, and the copy in TCRdb shows in-frame clones only, minus some. The sample contains 150,000 to 170,000 clones, 80% of which appear only once. The sample was PBMCs. The receptors originated from a man aged 25 to 40 in good health and CMV-seropositive.

The chain employs TRBV5-1 and TRBJ2-2; D is perhaps TRBD1 (5 bases). Germline lookup yields CDR1 SGHRS and CDR2 YFSETQ. The CDR3 length is 15 residues. Trimming took 0 bases from V and 4 from J, leaving 10 bases between them. The CDR3 DNA reads as TGCGCCAGCAGCTTGGGTGGTAGGGGCACCGGGGAGCTGTTTTTT. This gives the protein CASSLGGRGTGELFF.

The V call is TRBV6-5, the J call TRBJ2-7, with D possibly being TRBD2 (5 bases). V dropped 7 bases and J dropped 2 bases, with 12 bases sitting between them. CDR3 length: 13 residues. The germline V gene has CDR1 MNHEY and CDR2 SVGAGI. The CDR3 reads CASTNPGTYEQYF. Here the CDR3 DNA reads TGTGCCAGCACCAACCCCGGGACCTACGAGCAGTACTTC.

This sequence joins TRBV14 and TRBJ1-1; the D gene is possibly TRBD1 (5 bases). This CDR3 is built from 15 residues. V was trimmed by 0 bases and J by 6 bases, leaving 14 bases between them. From germline, CDR1 is SGHDN and CDR2 FVKESK. The CDR3 nucleotides read TGTGCCAGCAGCCAAGATCTGAGCGGGGCCGCTGAAGCTTTCTTT. It encodes CASSQDLSGAAEAFF. Together with reference TRBV14 and TRBJ1-1, the CDR3 gives the full variable domain: EAGVTQFPSHSVIEKGQTVTLRCDPISGHDNLYWYRRVMGKEIKFLLHFVKESKQDESGMPNNRFLAERTGGTYSTLKVQPAELEDSGVYFCASSQDLSGAAEAFFGQGTRLTVV.

This rearrangement joins TRBV28 to TRBJ1-5; D uncertain. Germline V CDR1 and CDR2: MDHEN, SYDVKM. V lost 2 bases and J 2 bases, leaving 13 bases between the germline ends. CDR3 size: 16 residues. CDR3 bases: TGTGCCAGCAGTTTAGTCCGAGCGAGGGGCAATCAGCCCCAGCATTTT. Translated, it gives CASSLVRARGNQPQHF.

The V call is TRBV28, the J call TRBJ2-7; unclear D gene. The germline V gene has CDR1 MDHEN and CDR2 SYDVKM. The CDR3 totals 16 residues. V lost 4 bases to trimming and J lost 7 bases, with 23 bases between them. CDR3 DNA: TGTGCCAGCAGTTCGCCGTCTCCCCTCGGTCTGAGGGAGCAGTACTTC. It encodes CASSSPSPLGLREQYF.

This clone was observed a few times. The chain employs TRBV27 and TRBJ1-5, with 10 positions matching TRBD1. CDR1 and CDR2 from the germline V gene are MNHEY and SMNVEV (reference sequence). V gave up 1 base and J gave up 1 base; unmatched junction bases: 4. The CDR3 loop spans 17 amino acids. The CDR3 DNA reads TGTGCCAGCAGTTTATTTGGGACAGGGGAAAGCAATCAGCCCCAGCATTTT. Translating gives CASSLFGTGESNQPQHF.

This chain links TRBV5-4 with TRBJ2-1; D might be TRBD2 (5 bases). CDR3 length: 15 amino acids. V was shortened by 2 bases and J by 4 bases, with 13 bases between the two germline ends. Germline V gene lookup returns CDR1 SGHNT and CDR2 YYREEE (reference sequence). The CDR3 region is CASSLGGRGYNEQFF. The CDR3 DNA follows: TGTGCCAGCAGCTTAGGTGGAAGAGGGTACAATGAGCAGTTCTTC.

The count of this clone is one. The V call is TRBV9, the J call TRBJ2-2; TRBD1 matches at 9 bases. This CDR3 region has 16 residues. Losses at the gene ends were 0 bases for V and 5 bases for J; bases not matched to a gene: 5. Germline V gene sequence: CDR1 SGDLS, CDR2 YYNGEE. The CDR3 bases are TGTGCCAGCAGCGTAGAGTCGGGACAGGGAACCGGGGAGCTGTTTTTT. Encoded protein: CASSVESGQGTGELFF.